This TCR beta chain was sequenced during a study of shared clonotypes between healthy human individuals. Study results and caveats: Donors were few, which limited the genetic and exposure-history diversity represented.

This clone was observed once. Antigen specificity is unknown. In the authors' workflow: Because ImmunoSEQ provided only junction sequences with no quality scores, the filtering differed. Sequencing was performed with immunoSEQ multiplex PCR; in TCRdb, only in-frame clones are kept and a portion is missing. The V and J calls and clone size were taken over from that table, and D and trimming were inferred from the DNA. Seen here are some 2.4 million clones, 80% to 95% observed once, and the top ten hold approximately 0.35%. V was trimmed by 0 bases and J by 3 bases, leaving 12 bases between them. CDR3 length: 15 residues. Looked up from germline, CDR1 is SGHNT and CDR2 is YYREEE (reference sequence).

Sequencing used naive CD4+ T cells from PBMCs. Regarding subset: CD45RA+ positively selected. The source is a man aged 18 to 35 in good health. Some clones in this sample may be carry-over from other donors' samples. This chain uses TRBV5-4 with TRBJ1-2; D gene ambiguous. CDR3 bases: TGTGCCAGCAGCTTGGGAGGGCAGAACTACTATGGCTACACCTTC. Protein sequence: CASSLGGQNYYGYTF.